Each of the 3 T cell receptor beta chains below was sequenced from the same sample in a study of cytomegalovirus exposure and HLA in healthy donors. This PCR relied on a set of 60 Vbeta primers and 13 Jbeta primers. Using immunoSEQ multiplex PCR, the repertoire was profiled, and TCRdb retains in-frame clones only, with some absent. This sample's table reports 55,000 to 70,000 clones. Material for sequencing was PBMCs. Receptors originate from a female donor in good health and CMV-seropositive.

This chain connects TRBV10-1 to TRBJ2-1, with 7 bases aligning to TRBD2. The V gene end was trimmed by 5 bases and the J gene end by 1 base; junction bases not matched to a gene: 5. CDR1 WNHNN and CDR2 SYGVQD come from the germline V gene (reference sequence). The CDR3 has 15 amino acids. Here the CDR3 reads CASSPGEGSYNEQFF. Written as DNA, the CDR3 is TGCGCCAGCAGTCCGGGGGAGGGGTCCTACAATGAGCAGTTCTTC.

The gene calls are TRBV6-1 and TRBJ1-3; D is undetermined. From germline, CDR1 is MNHNS and CDR2 SASEGT. V dropped 2 bases and J dropped 4 bases, with 12 bases sitting between them. This CDR3 comprises 15 residues. CDR3 protein: CASSEIHSGGNTIYF. In DNA, the CDR3 is TGTGCCAGCAGTGAAATCCACAGCGGGGGAAACACCATATATTTT.

The J gene is TRBJ2-3, the V gene TRBV19; 14 bases match TRBD2. The CDR3 length is 17 residues. Germline trimming cut 6 bases from V and 6 bases from J; bases unmatched to any gene: 11. Looked up from germline, CDR1 is LNHDA and CDR2 is SQIVND (reference sequence). Here the CDR3 reads CASRAGTSGSPGDTQYF. The CDR3 coding sequence is TGTGCCAGTAGGGCGGGGACTAGCGGGAGTCCGGGGGATACGCAGTATTTT.